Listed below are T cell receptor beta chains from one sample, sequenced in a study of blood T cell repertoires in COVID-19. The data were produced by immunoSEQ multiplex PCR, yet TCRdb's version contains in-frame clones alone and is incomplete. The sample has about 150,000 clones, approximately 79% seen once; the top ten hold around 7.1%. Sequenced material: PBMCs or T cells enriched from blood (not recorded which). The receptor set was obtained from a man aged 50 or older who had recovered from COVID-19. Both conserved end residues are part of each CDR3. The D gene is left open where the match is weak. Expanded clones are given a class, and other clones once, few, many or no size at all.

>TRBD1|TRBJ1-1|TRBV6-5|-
CASSRQGARTEAFF
TGTGCCAGCAGTCGACAGGGGGCAAGGACTGAAGCTTTCTTT
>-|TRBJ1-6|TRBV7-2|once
CASSFASAGGGSPLHF
TGTGCCAGCAGCTTCGCGTCGGCGGGGGGGGGTTCACCCCTCCACTTT
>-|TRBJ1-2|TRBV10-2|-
CAGTVGYTF
TGCGCCGGAACAGTTGGCTACACCTTC
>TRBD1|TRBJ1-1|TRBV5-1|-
CASSPRAQGSNTEAFF
TGCGCCAGCAGCCCTCGGGCACAGGGGTCTAACACTGAAGCTTTCTTT
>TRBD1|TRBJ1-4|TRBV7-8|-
CASSFWDRGDEKLFF
TGTGCCAGCAGCTTCTGGGACAGGGGGGATGAAAAACTGTTTTTT
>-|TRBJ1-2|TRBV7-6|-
CASSPTPLYGYTF
TGTGCCAGCAGCCCAACACCACTATACGGCTACACCTTC
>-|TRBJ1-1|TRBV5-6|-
CASSSKPNTEAFF
TGTGCCAGCAGCAGCAAACCGAACACTGAAGCTTTCTTT
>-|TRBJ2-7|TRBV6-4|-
CASSDFQGSSYEQYF
TGTGCCAGCAGTGACTTTCAGGGAAGCAGCTACGAGCAGTACTTC
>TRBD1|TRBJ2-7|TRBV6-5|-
CASSFRDSYEQYF
TGTGCCAGCAGTTTCCGGGACAGCTACGAGCAGTACTTC
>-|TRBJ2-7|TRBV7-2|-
CASRSGASSYEQYF
TGTGCCAGCAGAAGTGGGGCGAGCTCCTACGAGCAGTACTTC
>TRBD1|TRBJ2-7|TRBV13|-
CASSNRDRLGGEQYF
TGTGCCAGCAGCAACCGGGACAGGCTAGGGGGAGAGCAGTACTTC
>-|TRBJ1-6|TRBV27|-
CASSHNRVSPLHF
TGTGCCAGCAGTCACAACAGGGTTTCACCCCTCCACTTT
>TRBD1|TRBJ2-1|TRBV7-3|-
CASSVQGAREQFF
TGTGCCAGCAGCGTCCAGGGGGCACGGGAGCAGTTCTTC
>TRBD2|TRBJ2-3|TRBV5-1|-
CASSSTSGGDTQYF
TGCGCCAGCAGCTCGACTAGCGGGGGAGATACGCAGTATTTT
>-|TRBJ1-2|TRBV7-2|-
CASSPRGNYGYTF
TGTGCCAGCAGCCCCAGGGGTAACTATGGCTACACCTTC
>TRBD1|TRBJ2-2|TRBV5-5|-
CASSWGQAVNTGELFF
TGTGCCAGCAGCTGGGGACAGGCGGTCAACACCGGGGAGCTGTTTTTT
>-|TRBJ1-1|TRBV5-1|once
CASSPTDRQSFGTEAFF
TGCGCCAGCAGCCCTACGGACAGACAAAGCTTCGGGACTGAAGCTTTCTTT
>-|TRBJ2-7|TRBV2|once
CASRGGGLASYEQYF
TGTGCCAGCAGAGGGGGGGGCCTCGCCTCCTACGAGCAGTACTTC
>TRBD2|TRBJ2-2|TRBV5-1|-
CASSLIAGGYTGELFF
TGCGCCAGCAGCTTAATAGCGGGGGGGTACACCGGGGAGCTGTTTTTT
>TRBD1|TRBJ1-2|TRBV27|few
CASSRQGGHYGYTF
TGTGCCAGCAGTCGACAGGGGGGACACTATGGCTACACCTTC
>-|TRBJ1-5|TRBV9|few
CASGAGGRSNQPQHF
TGTGCCAGCGGGGCGGGGGGCCGTAGCAATCAGCCCCAGCATTTT
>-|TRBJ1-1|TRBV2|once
CASSEALRRGEAFF
TGTGCCAGCAGTGAAGCGCTTCGTAGGGGAGAAGCTTTCTTT
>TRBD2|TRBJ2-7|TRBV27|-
CASSLELAGVYEQYF
TGTGCCAGCAGTTTAGAACTAGCGGGGGTCTACGAGCAGTACTTC
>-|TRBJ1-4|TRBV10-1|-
CASSVRGGESGELFF
TGCGCCAGCAGTGTGAGGGGTGGGGAAAGCGGGGAACTGTTTTTT
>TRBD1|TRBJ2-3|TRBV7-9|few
CASSLVMGQGRGDTQYF
TGTGCCAGCAGCTTGGTAATGGGACAGGGGAGGGGAGATACGCAGTATTTT
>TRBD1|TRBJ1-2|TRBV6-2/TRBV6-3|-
CASSYSRQGRGYTF
TGTGCCAGCAGTTACTCGAGACAGGGGAGAGGCTACACCTTC
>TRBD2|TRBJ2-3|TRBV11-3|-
CASSLERGNGGGGYGTQYF
TGTGCCAGCAGCTTAGAGCGGGGGAACGGGGGGGGCGGGTACGGTACGCAGTATTTT
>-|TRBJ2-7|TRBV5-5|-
CASSQRSSYEQYF
TGTGCCAGCAGTCAGCGTAGCTCCTACGAGCAGTACTTC
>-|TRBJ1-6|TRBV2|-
CAGSGTNQISPLHF
TGTGCCGGGTCCGGGACAAACCAAATTTCACCCCTCCACTTT
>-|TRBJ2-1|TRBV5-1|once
CASSLVPGTYNEQFF
TGCGCCAGCAGCTTGGTTCCGGGAACCTACAATGAGCAGTTCTTC
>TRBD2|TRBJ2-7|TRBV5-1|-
CASSLGSGGAYEQYF
TGCGCCAGCAGCTTGGGTAGCGGGGGGGCCTACGAGCAGTACTTC
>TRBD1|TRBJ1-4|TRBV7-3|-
CASSLIRNWDRYSNEKLFF
TGTGCCAGCAGCTTAATTCGAAATTGGGACAGGTATTCCAATGAAAAACTGTTTTTT
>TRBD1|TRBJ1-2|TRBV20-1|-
CRGGDRDGYTF
TGCAGAGGAGGGGACAGAGATGGCTACACCTTC
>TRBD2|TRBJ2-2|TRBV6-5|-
CASSYLAGNTGELFF
TGTGCCAGCAGTTACTTAGCGGGGAACACCGGGGAGCTGTTTTTT
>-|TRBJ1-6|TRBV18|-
CASSPVGEANSPLHF
TGTGCCAGCTCACCAGTGGGGGAGGCTAATTCACCCCTCCACTTT
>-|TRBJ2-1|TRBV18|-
CASSTIFGGSYNEQFF
TGTGCCAGCTCAACTATTTTCGGAGGGTCCTATAATGAGCAGTTCTTC
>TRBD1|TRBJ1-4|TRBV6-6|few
CASSPGGQGGNEKLFF
TGTGCCAGCAGTCCCGGGGGACAGGGAGGTAATGAAAAACTGTTTTTT
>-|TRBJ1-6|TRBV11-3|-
CASSLGMGAYNSPLHF
TGTGCCAGCAGCTTGGGTATGGGGGCTTATAATTCACCCCTCCACTTT
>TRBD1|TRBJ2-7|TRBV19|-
CASSSVAGTEYEQYF
TGTGCCAGTAGTTCTGTAGCCGGGACAGAGTACGAGCAGTACTTC
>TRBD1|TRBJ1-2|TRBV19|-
CASSTPTGTGQYGYTF
TGTGCCAGTAGTACCCCGACCGGGACAGGCCAATATGGCTACACCTTC
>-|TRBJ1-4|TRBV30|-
CAWSVLAGEKLFF
TGTGCCTGGAGTGTACTCGCGGGTGAAAAACTGTTTTTT
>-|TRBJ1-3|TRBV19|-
CASSTTTGNTIYF
TGTGCCAGTAGTACGACAACTGGAAACACCATATATTTT
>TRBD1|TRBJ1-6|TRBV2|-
CASAAGQGNSPLHF
TGTGCCAGCGCCGCGGGACAGGGAAATTCACCCCTCCACTTT
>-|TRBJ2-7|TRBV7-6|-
CASSLAGAGFGEQYF
TGTGCCAGCAGCTTAGCGGGGGCAGGGTTTGGCGAGCAGTACTTC
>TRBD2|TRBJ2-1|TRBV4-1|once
CASSQGGGLAGAKYNEQFF
TGCGCCAGCAGCCAAGGAGGAGGACTAGCGGGGGCCAAGTACAATGAGCAGTTCTTC
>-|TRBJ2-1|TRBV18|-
CASSPPAVASGNEQFF
TGTGCCAGCTCACCACCAGCCGTCGCCTCGGGCAATGAGCAGTTCTTC
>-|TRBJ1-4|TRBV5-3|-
CARSRDTILYNEKLFF
TGTGCCAGAAGCCGCGACACCATCCTCTATAATGAAAAACTGTTTTTT
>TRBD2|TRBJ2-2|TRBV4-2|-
CASSQVSGGPSTGELFF
TGTGCCAGCAGCCAAGTTAGCGGGGGGCCTAGCACCGGGGAGCTGTTTTTT
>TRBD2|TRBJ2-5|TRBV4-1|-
CASSQNPGREQETQYF
TGCGCCAGCAGCCAAAATCCGGGGCGGGAGCAAGAGACCCAGTACTTC
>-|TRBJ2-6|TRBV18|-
CASSPQGNSGANVLTF
TGTGCCAGCTCACCACAGGGGAACTCTGGGGCCAACGTCCTGACTTTC
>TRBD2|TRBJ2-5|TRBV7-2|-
CASTDNRGGTETQYF
TGTGCCAGCACCGATAATCGCGGGGGGACGGAGACCCAGTACTTC
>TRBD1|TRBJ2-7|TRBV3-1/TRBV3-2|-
CASSLQGQGGEQYF
TGTGCCAGCAGCCTGCAAGGACAGGGGGGTGAGCAGTACTTC
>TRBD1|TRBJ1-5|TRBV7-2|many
CASSLDRGGQPQHF
TGTGCCAGCAGCTTAGACAGGGGAGGTCAGCCCCAGCATTTT
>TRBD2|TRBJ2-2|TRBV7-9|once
CASSRSHGGGTNTGELFF
TGTGCCAGCAGTCGTTCCCATGGGGGGGGGACGAACACCGGGGAGCTGTTTTTT
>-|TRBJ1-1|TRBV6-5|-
CASSPRGGTEAFF
TGTGCCAGCAGTCCCAGGGGTGGGACTGAAGCTTTCTTT
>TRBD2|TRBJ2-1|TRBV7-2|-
CASSLGLAGGRGVSEQFF
TGTGCCAGCAGCTTAGGGCTAGCGGGGGGGCGCGGGGTGAGTGAGCAGTTCTTC
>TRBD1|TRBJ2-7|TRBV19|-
CASSIVGGQSYEQYF
TGTGCCAGTAGTATAGTAGGGGGACAGTCCTACGAGCAGTACTTC
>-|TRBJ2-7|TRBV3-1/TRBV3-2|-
CASSQGRYPRNRDYEQYF
TGTGCCAGCAGCCAAGGTAGATACCCCAGAAACAGGGACTACGAGCAGTACTTC
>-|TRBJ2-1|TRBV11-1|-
CASRPRDGSSYNEQFF
TGTGCCAGCAGGCCTCGGGACGGGAGCTCCTACAATGAGCAGTTCTTC